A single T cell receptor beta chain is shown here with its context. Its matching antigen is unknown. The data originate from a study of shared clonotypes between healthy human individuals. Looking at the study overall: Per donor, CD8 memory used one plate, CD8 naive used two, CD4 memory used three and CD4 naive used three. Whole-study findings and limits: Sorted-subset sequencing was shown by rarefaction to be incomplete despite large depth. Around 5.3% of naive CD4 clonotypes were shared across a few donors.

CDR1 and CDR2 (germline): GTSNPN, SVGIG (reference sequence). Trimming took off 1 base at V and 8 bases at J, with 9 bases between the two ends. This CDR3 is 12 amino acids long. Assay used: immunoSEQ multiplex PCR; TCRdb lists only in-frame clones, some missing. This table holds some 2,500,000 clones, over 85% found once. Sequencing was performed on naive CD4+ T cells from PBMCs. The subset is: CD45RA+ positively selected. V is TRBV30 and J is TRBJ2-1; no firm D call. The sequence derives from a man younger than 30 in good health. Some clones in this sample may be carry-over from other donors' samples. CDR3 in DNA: TGTGCCTGGAGTGCTACAGTTTATGAGCAGTTCTTC. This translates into CAWSATVYEQFF. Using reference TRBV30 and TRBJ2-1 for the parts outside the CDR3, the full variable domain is SQTIHQWPATLVQPVGSPLSLECTVEGTSNPNLYWYRQAAGRGLQLLFYSVGIGQISSEVPQNLSASRPQDRQFILSSKKLLLSDSGFYLCAWSATVYEQFFGPGTRLTVL.